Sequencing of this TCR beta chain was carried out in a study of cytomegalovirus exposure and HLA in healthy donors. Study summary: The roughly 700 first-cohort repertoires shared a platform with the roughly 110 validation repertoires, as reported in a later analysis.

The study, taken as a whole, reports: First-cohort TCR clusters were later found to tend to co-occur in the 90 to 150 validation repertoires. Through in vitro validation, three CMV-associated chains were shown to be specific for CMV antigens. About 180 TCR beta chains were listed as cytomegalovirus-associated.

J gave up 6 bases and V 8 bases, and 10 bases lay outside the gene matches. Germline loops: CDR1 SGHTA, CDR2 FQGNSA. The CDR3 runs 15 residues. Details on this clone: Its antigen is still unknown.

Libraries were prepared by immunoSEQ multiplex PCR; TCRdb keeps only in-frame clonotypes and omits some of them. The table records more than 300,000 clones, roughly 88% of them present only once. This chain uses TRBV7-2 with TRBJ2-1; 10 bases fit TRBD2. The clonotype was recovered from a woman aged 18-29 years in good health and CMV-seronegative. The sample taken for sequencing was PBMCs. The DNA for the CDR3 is TGTGCCAGCCAAAATCTAGCGGGAGCTTTCAATGAGCAGTTCTTC. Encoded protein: CASQNLAGAFNEQFF.